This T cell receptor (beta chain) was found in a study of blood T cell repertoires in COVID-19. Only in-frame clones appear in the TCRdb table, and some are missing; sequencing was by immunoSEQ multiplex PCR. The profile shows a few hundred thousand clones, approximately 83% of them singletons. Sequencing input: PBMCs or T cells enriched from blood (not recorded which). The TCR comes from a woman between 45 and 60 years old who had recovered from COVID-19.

The CDR3 coding sequence is TGTGCCAGCAGTAGCACCGGGGAGCTGTTTTTT. Protein sequence: CASSSTGELFF. This rearrangement joins TRBV3-1 (or the pseudogene TRBV3-2) to TRBJ2-2; D remains unclear. The CDR3 consists of 11 residues. Deletions cut 6 bases from V and 4 bases from J, with 3 bases between. From germline, CDR1 is LGHDT and CDR2 YNNKEL (reference sequence).